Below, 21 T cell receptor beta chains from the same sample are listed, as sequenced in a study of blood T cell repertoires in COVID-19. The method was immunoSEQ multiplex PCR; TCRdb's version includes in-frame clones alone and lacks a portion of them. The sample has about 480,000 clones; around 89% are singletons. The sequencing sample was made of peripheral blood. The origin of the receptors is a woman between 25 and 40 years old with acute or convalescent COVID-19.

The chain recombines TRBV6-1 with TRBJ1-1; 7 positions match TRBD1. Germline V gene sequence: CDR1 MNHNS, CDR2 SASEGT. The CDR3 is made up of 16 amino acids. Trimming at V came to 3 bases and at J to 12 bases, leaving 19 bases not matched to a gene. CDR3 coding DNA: TGTGCCAGCAGTGAGGGGCGTTTTAGGGACAGAGAATCGACTTTCTTT. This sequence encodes CASSEGRFRDRESTFF.

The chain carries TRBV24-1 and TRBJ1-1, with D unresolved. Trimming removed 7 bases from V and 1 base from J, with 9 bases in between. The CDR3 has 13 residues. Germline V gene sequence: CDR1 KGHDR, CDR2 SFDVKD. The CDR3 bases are TGTGCCACCAGGGGCCATGGGAACACTGAAGCTTTCTTT. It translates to CATRGHGNTEAFF.

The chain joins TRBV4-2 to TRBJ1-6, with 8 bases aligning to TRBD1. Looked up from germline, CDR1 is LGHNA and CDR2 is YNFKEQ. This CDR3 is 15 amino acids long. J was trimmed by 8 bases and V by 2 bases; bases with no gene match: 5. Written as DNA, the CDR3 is TGTGCCAGCAGCCAACAGCCAGGGGGCGATTCACCCCTCCACTTT. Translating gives CASSQQPGGDSPLHF.

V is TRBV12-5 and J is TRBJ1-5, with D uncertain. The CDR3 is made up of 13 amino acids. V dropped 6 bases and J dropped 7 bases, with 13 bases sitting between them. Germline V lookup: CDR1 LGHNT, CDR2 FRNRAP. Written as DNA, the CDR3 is TGTGCTAGTGGCTATGATCTGCGACAGCCCCAGCATTTT. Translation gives CASGYDLRQPQHF. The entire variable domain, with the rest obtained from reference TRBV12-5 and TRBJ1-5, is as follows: DARVTQTPRHKVTEMGQEVTMRCQPILGHNTVFWYRQTMMQGLELLAYFRNRAPLDDSGMPKDRFSAEMPDATLATLKIQPSEPRDSAVYFCASGYDLRQPQHFGDGTRLSIL.

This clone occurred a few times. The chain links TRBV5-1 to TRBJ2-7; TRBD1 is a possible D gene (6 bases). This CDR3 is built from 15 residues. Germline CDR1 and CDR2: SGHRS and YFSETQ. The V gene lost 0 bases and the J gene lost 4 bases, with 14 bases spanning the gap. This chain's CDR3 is CASSLVTGKGYEQYF. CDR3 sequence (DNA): TGCGCCAGCAGCTTGGTTACAGGGAAGGGGTACGAGCAGTACTTC.

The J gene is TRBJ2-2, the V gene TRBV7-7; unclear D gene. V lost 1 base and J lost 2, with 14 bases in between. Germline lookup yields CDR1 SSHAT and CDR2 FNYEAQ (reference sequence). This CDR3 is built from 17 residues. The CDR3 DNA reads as TGTGCCAGCAGCTTAGGGGTCGAGTCAGGAAACACCGGGGAGCTGTTTTTT. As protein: CASSLGVESGNTGELFF. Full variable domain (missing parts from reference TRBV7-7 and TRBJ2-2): GAGVSQSPRYKVTKRGQDVTLRCDPISSHATLYWYQQALGQGPEFLTYFNYEAQPDKSGLPSDRFSAERPEGSISTLTIQRTEQRDSAMYRCASSLGVESGNTGELFFGEGSRLTVL.

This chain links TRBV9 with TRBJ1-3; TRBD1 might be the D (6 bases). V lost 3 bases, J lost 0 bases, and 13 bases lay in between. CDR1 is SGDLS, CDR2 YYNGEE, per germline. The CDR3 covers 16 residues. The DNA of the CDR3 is TGTGCCAGCAGCGCGGGGGGGGCGAGCTCTGGAAACACCATATATTTT. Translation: CASSAGGASSGNTIYF. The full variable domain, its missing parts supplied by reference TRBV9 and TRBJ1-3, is DSGVTQTPKHLITATGQRVTLRCSPRSGDLSVYWYQQSLDQGLQFLIQYYNGEERAKGNILERFSAQQFPDLHSELNLSSLELGDSALYFCASSAGGASSGNTIYFGEGSWLTVV.

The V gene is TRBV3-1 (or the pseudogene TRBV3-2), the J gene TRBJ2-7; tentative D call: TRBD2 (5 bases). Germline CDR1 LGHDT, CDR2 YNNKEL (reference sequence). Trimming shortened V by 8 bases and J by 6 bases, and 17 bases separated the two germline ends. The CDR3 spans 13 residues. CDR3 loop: CASAWADRGEQYF. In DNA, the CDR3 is TGTGCCAGCGCTTGGGCCGATCGGGGCGAGCAGTACTTC.

DNA for the CDR3: TGTGCCAGCAGCCGTGATGCCAGAGGAAACACCATATATTTT. It translates to CASSRDARGNTIYF. This chain connects TRBV2 to TRBJ1-3, with unresolved D. The CDR3 covers 14 residues. CDR1 is SNHLY, CDR2 FYNNEI, per germline. Trimming removed 6 bases from V and 4 bases from J, with 13 bases in between.

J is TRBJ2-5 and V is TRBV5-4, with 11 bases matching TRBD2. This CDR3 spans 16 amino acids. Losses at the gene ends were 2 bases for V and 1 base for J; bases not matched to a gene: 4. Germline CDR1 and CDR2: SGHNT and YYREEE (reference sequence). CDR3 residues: CASSLRLAGTQETQYF. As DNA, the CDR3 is TGTGCCAGCAGCTTACGACTAGCGGGGACCCAAGAGACCCAGTACTTC.

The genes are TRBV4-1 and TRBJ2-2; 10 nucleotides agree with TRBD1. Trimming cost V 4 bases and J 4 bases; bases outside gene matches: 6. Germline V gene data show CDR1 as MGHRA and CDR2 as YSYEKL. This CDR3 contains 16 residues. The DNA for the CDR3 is TGCGCCAGCAGCCTCCCGGGACAGGGGAGCACCGGGGAGCTGTTTTTT. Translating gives CASSLPGQGSTGELFF.

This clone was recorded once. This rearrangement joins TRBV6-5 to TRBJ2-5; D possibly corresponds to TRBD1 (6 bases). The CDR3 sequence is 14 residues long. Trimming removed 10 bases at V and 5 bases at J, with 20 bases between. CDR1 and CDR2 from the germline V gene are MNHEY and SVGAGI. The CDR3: CATLPDRILETQYF. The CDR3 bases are TGTGCCACTCTACCGGACAGAATTTTGGAGACCCAGTACTTC.

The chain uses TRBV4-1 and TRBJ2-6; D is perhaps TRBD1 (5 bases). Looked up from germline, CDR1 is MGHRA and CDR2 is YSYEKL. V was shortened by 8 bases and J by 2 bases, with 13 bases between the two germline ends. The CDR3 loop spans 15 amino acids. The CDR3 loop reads CASSFGAAGANVLTF. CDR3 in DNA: TGCGCCAGCTCCTTTGGGGCGGCTGGGGCCAACGTCCTGACTTTC.

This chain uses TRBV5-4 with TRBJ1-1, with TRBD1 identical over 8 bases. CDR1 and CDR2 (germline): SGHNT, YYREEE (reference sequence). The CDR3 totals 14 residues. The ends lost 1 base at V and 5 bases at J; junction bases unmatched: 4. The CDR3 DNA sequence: TGTGCCAGCAGCTTGAACAGGGGGAGGACTGAAGCTTTCTTT. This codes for CASSLNRGRTEAFF.

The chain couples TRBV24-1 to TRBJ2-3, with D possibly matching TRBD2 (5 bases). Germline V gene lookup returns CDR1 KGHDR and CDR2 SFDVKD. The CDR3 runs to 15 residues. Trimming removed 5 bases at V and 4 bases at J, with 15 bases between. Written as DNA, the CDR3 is TGTGCCACCAGTGGTACCCCGGAGGTGGCAGATACGCAGTATTTT. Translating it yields CATSGTPEVADTQYF.

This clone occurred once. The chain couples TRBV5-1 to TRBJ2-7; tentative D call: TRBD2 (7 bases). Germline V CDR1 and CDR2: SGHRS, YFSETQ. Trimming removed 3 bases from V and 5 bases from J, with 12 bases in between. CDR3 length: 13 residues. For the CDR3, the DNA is TGCGCCAGCAGCTATGGGGGGGCCGACGAGCAGTACTTC. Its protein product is CASSYGGADEQYF.

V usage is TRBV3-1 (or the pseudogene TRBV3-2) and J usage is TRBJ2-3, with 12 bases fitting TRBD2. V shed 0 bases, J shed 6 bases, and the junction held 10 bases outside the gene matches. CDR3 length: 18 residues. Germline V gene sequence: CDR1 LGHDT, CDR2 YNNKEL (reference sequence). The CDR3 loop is CASSQDLAGGPLSDTQYF. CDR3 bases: TGTGCCAGCAGCCAAGATCTAGCGGGGGGGCCCCTATCCGATACGCAGTATTTT.

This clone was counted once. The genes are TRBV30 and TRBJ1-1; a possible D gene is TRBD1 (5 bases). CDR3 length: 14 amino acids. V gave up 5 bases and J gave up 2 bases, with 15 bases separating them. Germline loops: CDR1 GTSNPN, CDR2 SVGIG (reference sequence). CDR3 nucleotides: TGTGCCTGGGCCCGGGGGAGGGTAAACACTGAAGCTTTCTTT. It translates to CAWARGRVNTEAFF.

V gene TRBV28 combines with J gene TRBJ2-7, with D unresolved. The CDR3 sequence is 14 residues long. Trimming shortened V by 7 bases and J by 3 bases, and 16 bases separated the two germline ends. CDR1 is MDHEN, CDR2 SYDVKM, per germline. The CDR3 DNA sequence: TGTGCCAGCACAGGCCGGTGGGCAGGCTACGAGCAGTACTTC. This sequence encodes CASTGRWAGYEQYF.

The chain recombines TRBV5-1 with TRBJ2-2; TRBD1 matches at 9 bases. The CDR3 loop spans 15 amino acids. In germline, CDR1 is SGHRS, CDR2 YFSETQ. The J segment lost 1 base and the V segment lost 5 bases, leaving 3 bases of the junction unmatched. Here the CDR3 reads CASRRDRVNTGELFF. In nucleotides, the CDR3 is TGCGCCAGCAGAAGGGACAGGGTGAACACCGGGGAGCTGTTTTTT.

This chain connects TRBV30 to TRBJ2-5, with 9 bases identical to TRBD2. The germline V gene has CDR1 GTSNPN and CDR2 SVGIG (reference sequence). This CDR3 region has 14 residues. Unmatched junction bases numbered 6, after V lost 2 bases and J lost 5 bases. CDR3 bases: TGTGCCTGGAGTATCGCGGGGGGGTGGGAGACCCAGTACTTC. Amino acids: CAWSIAGGWETQYF.